This entry lists 15 T cell receptor beta chains sequenced from one sample in a study of CD8+ T cells in alopecia areata. Investigators isolated RNA and reverse transcribed it into cDNA to act as the sequencing template. Sequencing was performed with immunoSEQ multiplex PCR; in TCRdb, only in-frame clones are kept and a portion is missing. Of over 100,000 clones in the sample, around 56% were seen once. The treatment is: oral pan-JAK inhibitor, 5-10 mg twice daily. Sequencing used CD4+ T cells sorted from blood, obtained at week 4, from a patient treated with tofacitinib. All receptors come from a human donor with alopecia areata.

This clone was seen only once. The chain carries TRBV5-6 and TRBJ1-4; D is uncertain. The CDR3 sequence is 16 residues long. The ends were cut back, 4 bases at V and 2 bases at J, with 15 bases in the middle. The germline CDR1 and CDR2 sequences are SGHDT and YYEEEE. CDR3 residues: CASSLVPGSTNEKLFF. CDR3 bases: TGTGCCAGCAGCCTCGTCCCGGGGTCGACTAATGAAAAACTGTTTTTT.

This chain links TRBV29-1 with TRBJ1-4; D is unresolved. Germline V CDR1 and CDR2: SQVTM, ANQGSEA. The CDR3 spans 11 residues. Trimming removed 6 bases at V and 5 bases at J, with 7 bases between. CDR3 bases: TGCAGCGTATCTACAAATGAAAAACTGTTTTTT. The encoded protein is CSVSTNEKLFF.

The chain combines TRBV29-1 with TRBJ1-5; 8 bases line up with TRBD1. Germline values: CDR1 SQVTM, CDR2 ANQGSEA. The J segment lost 4 bases and the V segment lost 6 bases, leaving 5 bases of the junction unmatched. The CDR3 loop spans 13 amino acids. In DNA form, the CDR3 reads TGCAGCGTCGGACAGGGAGGAAATCAGCCCCAGCATTTT. Translating gives CSVGQGGNQPQHF. Full variable domain (missing parts from reference TRBV29-1 and TRBJ1-5): SAVISQKPSRDICQRGTSLTIQCQVDSQVTMMFWYRQQPGQSLTLIATANQGSEATYESGFVIDKFPISRPNLTFSTLTVSNMSPEDSSIYLCSVGQGGNQPQHFGDGTRLSIL.

This sequence joins TRBV29-1 and TRBJ1-1, with 9 positions matching TRBD1. CDR3 size: 16 residues. After removal of 4 bases from V and 4 bases from J, the junction contained 13 bases not matched to a gene. Germline V gene sequence: CDR1 SQVTM, CDR2 ANQGSEA. DNA of the CDR3: TGCAGCGTTGGGTTTAAGGGGACAGGGATGGTCACTGAAGCTTTCTTT. Protein product: CSVGFKGTGMVTEAFF.

This clone was seen a single time. The junction does not match germline at one end; this may be a read error. The V gene is TRBV7-2, the J gene TRBJ1-5; a weak D match, TRBD1 (6 bases). The CDR3 covers 15 residues. Germline lookup yields CDR1 SGHTA and CDR2 FQGNSA. The CDR3 DNA reads TGCGCCAGCAGCCTGGGCAGGGGATTCGGACAGCCCCAGCATTTT. Its translation: CASSLGRGFGQPQHF.

The V call is TRBV15, the J call TRBJ2-1, with TRBD2 as a possible D gene (5 bases). This CDR3 has 13 residues. V was shortened by 0 bases and J by 8 bases, with 8 bases between the two germline ends. Germline assignment: CDR1 LNHNV and CDR2 YYDKDF (reference sequence). CDR3 region: CATSRDLGDEQFF. The CDR3 DNA reads TGTGCCACCAGCAGAGATCTCGGGGATGAGCAGTTCTTC.

V usage is TRBV29-1 and J usage is TRBJ1-1; TRBD1 aligns across 8 bases. This CDR3 contains 11 residues. The V gene's germline CDR1 is SQVTM and CDR2 ANQGSEA. With 8 bases clipped from V and 8 bases from J, the junction kept 7 bases outside the gene matches. The CDR3 sequence is CSPGQGGEAFF. CDR3 DNA sequence: TGCAGCCCAGGACAGGGCGGGGAAGCTTTCTTT. Supplemented by reference TRBV29-1 and TRBJ1-1, the full variable domain reads SAVISQKPSRDICQRGTSLTIQCQVDSQVTMMFWYRQQPGQSLTLIATANQGSEATYESGFVIDKFPISRPNLTFSTLTVSNMSPEDSSIYLCSPGQGGEAFFGQGTRLTVV.

This clone has a handful of counts. The chain is built from TRBV6-5 and TRBJ1-5, with D unclear. The V end was cut by 7 bases, the J end by 4 bases, with 8 bases between. Per germline, CDR1 MNHEY and CDR2 SVGAGI. The CDR3 covers 12 residues. In DNA, the CDR3 is TGTGCCAGCACGACGGGTAATCAGCCCCAGCATTTT. Residues: CASTTGNQPQHF.

The rearrangement links TRBV30 to TRBJ1-5, with TRBD1 identical over 8 bases. Germline CDR1 and CDR2: GTSNPN and SVGIG (reference sequence). The CDR3 has 15 residues. Unmatched junction bases numbered 7, after V lost 0 bases and J lost 6 bases. CDR3 loop: CAWSVRQGARQPQHF. DNA for the CDR3: TGTGCCTGGAGTGTACGGCAGGGGGCTCGTCAGCCCCAGCATTTT. Full variable domain (remainder filled in from reference TRBV30 and TRBJ1-5): SQTIHQWPATLVQPVGSPLSLECTVEGTSNPNLYWYRQAAGRGLQLLFYSVGIGQISSEVPQNLSASRPQDRQFILSSKKLLLSDSGFYLCAWSVRQGARQPQHFGDGTRLSIL.

This clone occurred a few times. The J gene is TRBJ2-5, the V gene TRBV15; 11 bases line up with TRBD1. Germline CDR1 LNHNV, CDR2 YYDKDF (reference sequence). CDR3 size: 14 residues. Germline trimming cut 2 bases from V and 8 bases from J; bases unmatched to any gene: 4. The CDR3, as DNA: TGTGCCACCAGCAGATCGGGACAGGGGGGCACCCAGTACTTC. Amino acid sequence: CATSRSGQGGTQYF.

V and J are TRBV5-1 and TRBJ1-1; unclear D gene. The V and J ends lost 0 bases and 3 bases respectively, with 3 bases between them. The CDR3 is 12 amino acids. Germline CDR1 and CDR2: SGHRS and YFSETQ. The CDR3 protein is CASSLGYTEAFF. CDR3 DNA: TGCGCCAGCAGCTTGGGGTACACTGAAGCTTTCTTT.

The CDR3 protein is CASRVNTGELFF. The CDR3 DNA follows: TGTGCCAGCAGGGTTAACACCGGGGAGCTGTTTTTT. This sequence joins TRBV6-1 and TRBJ2-2; D call uncertain. Per germline, CDR1 MNHNS and CDR2 SASEGT. V dropped 6 bases and J dropped 2 bases, with 4 bases sitting between them. The CDR3 has 12 amino acids.

This rearrangement joins TRBV18 to TRBJ1-4; 9 bases map to TRBD1. This CDR3 has 12 amino acids. V gave up 6 bases and J gave up 11 bases; unmatched junction bases: 4. CDR1 and CDR2 from the germline V gene are KGHSH and LQKENI. The CDR3 nucleotides are TGTGCCAGCTCCGAAGACAGGGGGAAACTGTTTTTT. Amino acids: CASSEDRGKLFF.

J is TRBJ1-1 and V is TRBV29-1; no firm D call. The CDR3 consists of 13 residues. From germline, CDR1 is SQVTM and CDR2 ANQGSEA. Trimming shortened V by 4 bases and J by 8 bases, and 17 bases separated the two germline ends. CDR3 DNA sequence: TGCAGCGTTGGGGGAAATCTCGTCACGGAAGCTTTCTTT. Its translation: CSVGGNLVTEAFF.

This clone has a handful of counts. The CDR3 nucleotides read TGTGCCAGCAGCTCTCGACAGGCGATCCACTATGGCTACACCTTC. Translation: CASSSRQAIHYGYTF. V usage is TRBV5-6 and J usage is TRBJ1-2; a possible D gene is TRBD1 (6 bases). V was shortened by 3 bases and J by 3 bases, with 15 bases between the two germline ends. The CDR3 is made up of 15 amino acids. CDR1 and CDR2 (germline): SGHDT, YYEEEE.